A selection of T cell receptor beta chains follows, all from one sample in a study of cytomegalovirus exposure and HLA in healthy donors. Profiled with immunoSEQ multiplex PCR; TCRdb holds only in-frame clones, not every one. The ten top clones account for less than 5.5%, within a sample of tens of thousands of clones. Sequences were obtained from PBMCs. The receptors shown here come from a woman aged 40 to 50 in good health and CMV-seropositive. CDR3s include the opening cysteine and the closing phenylalanine or tryptophan. The D gene is left open where the match is weak.

v_gene,j_gene,d_gene,CDR3nt,CDR3aa
TRBV6-1,TRBJ1-2,TRBD1,TGTGCCAGCAGTGGCCCGGGACAGCACTATGGCTACACCTTC,CASSGPGQHYGYTF
TRBV5-1,TRBJ2-7,TRBD1,TGCGCCCCGGTCTCCGTCTGGACAGGGAGCTGGTACGAGCAGTACTTC,CAPVSVWTGSWYEQYF
TRBV19,TRBJ1-1,-,TGTGCCAGTACCCCCTGGGGAGGTTCCAACACTGAAGCTTTCTTT,CASTPWGGSNTEAFF
TRBV6-4,TRBJ2-2,-,TGTGCCAGCAGTGACACAGGGATCTCCGGGGAGCTGTTTTTT,CASSDTGISGELFF
TRBV4-3,TRBJ1-2,-,TGCGCCAGCAGCCAAAGGGGGAACTATGGCTACACCTTC,CASSQRGNYGYTF
TRBV13,TRBJ1-1,-,TGTGCCAGCAGCTTATATGCCCCCGGGAACACTGAAGCTTTCTTT,CASSLYAPGNTEAFF
TRBV7-9,TRBJ1-2,TRBD1,TGTGCCAGCAGCGGAGCACGGACAGGGTACGGCTACACCTTC,CASSGARTGYGYTF
TRBV5-1,TRBJ1-5,TRBD1,TGCGCCAGCAGCTTCGCGCTGGACAGGGTGGATCAGCCCCAGCATTTT,CASSFALDRVDQPQHF
TRBV10-3,TRBJ2-1,-,TGTGCCATCGGTGATACCGCTACCTACAATGAGCAGTTCTTC,CAIGDTATYNEQFF
TRBV6-6,TRBJ2-1,TRBD2,TGTGCCAGCATGGGCAGCGGGAAAAATGAGCAGTTCTTC,CASMGSGKNEQFF
TRBV27,TRBJ2-1,TRBD1,TGTGCCAGCAGTTTATCAGGTGGGACAGGGGTCTACAATGAGCAGTTCTTC,CASSLSGGTGVYNEQFF
TRBV10-2,TRBJ1-2,TRBD1,TGCGCCAGCAGTCGGTTAAGGGCAGGGGGTGGCTACACCTTC,CASSRLRAGGGYTF
TRBV7-3,TRBJ1-3,-,TGTGCCAGCAGCCCGGACAGAACTGGAAACACCATATATTTT,CASSPDRTGNTIYF
TRBV2,TRBJ2-3,-,TGTGCCACCATGACAACAGAAACTAGCACAGATACGCAGTATTTT,CATMTTETSTDTQYF
TRBV19,TRBJ1-6,-,TGTGCCAGTAGCGGGGGGCACTCCTATAATTCACCCCTCCACTTT,CASSGGHSYNSPLHF
TRBV6-5,TRBJ2-7,-,TGTGCCAGCAGTTCGGACTGGGAGCAGTACTTC,CASSSDWEQYF
TRBV6-5,TRBJ2-7,TRBD2,TGTGCCAGCAGTTACGGGAGACTAGCGGGGGCCTACGAGCAGTACTTC,CASSYGRLAGAYEQYF
TRBV4-3,TRBJ2-2,TRBD2,TGCGCCAGCAGCCTAGAACCGGGACTAGCGGGATCGAACACCGGGGAGCTGTTTTTT,CASSLEPGLAGSNTGELFF
TRBV9,TRBJ2-5,-,TGTGCCAGCAGCGTAGGGGGCAGGGGAGAGACCCAGTACTTC,CASSVGGRGETQYF
TRBV2,TRBJ1-5,TRBD1,TGTGCCAGCAGTGCCGGGACAGGGGTGCAGCCCCAGCATTTT,CASSAGTGVQPQHF
TRBV7-8,TRBJ2-2,TRBD2,TGTGCCAGCAGCTTACTGGCGGGAGGGGGCGGGGAGCTGTTTTTT,CASSLLAGGGGELFF
TRBV7-2,TRBJ2-3,-,TGTGCCAGCAGACCGGGAGATACGCAGTATTTT,CASRPGDTQYF
TRBV10-1,TRBJ2-3,TRBD2,TGCGCCAGCAGTTTCGCGGGAGACACAGATACGCAGTATTTT,CASSFAGDTDTQYF
TRBV7-8,TRBJ2-5,TRBD2,TGTGCCAGCAGCTTATTTTCCGGGGGGGCTAAGGGAGAGACCCAGTACTTC,CASSLFSGGAKGETQYF
TRBV5-1,TRBJ2-7,TRBD1,TGCGCCAGCAGCTGGACAGGGGTGAGCTACGAGCAGTACTTC,CASSWTGVSYEQYF
TRBV10-1,TRBJ2-7,-,TGCGCCAGCAGTGAGTCCATAGGACAAGGAGAAAATTCCTACGAGCAGTACTTC,CASSESIGQGENSYEQYF
TRBV19,TRBJ2-1,TRBD2,TGTGCCAGTAGTATGACTAGCGGGGATAATGAGCAGTTCTTC,CASSMTSGDNEQFF
TRBV7-9,TRBJ2-7,-,TGTGCCAGCAGCACCGACACCACGGGAACCTACGAGCAGTACTTC,CASSTDTTGTYEQYF